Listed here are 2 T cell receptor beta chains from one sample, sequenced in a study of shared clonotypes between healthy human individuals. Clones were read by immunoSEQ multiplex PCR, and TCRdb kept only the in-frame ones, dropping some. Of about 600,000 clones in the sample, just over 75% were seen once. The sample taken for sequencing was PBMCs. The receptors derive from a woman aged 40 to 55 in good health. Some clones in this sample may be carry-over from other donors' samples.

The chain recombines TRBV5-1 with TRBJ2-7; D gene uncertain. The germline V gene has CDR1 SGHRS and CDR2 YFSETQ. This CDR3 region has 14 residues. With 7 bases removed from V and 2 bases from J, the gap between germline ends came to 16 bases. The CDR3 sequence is CASSTPDPTYEQYF. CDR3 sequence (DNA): TGCGCCAGCTCAACCCCGGACCCAACCTACGAGCAGTACTTC.

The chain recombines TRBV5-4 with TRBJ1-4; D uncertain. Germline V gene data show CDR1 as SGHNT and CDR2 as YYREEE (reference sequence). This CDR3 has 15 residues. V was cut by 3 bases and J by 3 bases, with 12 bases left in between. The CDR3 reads CASSSMEWANEKLFF. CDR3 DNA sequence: TGTGCCAGCAGCTCGATGGAGTGGGCTAATGAAAAACTGTTTTTT.